This T cell receptor (beta chain) was documented in a study of shared clonotypes between healthy human individuals. Whole-study findings and limits: Sequencing depth was a factor that was expected to affect clonotype sharing among donors. Researchers sampled blood only, noting tissue repertoires likely differ.

This clone has just one count. Its antigen is unknown. The junction had 6 bases not matched to a gene; V was cut back by 6 bases and J by 5 bases. Germline CDR1 LGHNA, CDR2 YNFKEQ. The CDR3 consists of 15 residues. Using immunoSEQ multiplex PCR, the repertoire was profiled, and TCRdb retains in-frame clones only, with some absent. The table records a few hundred thousand clones, approximately 97% of them present only once. J is TRBJ2-1 and V is TRBV4-2; 11 bases are a match to TRBD2. The sequence was collected from a woman in her 30s in good health. Sequenced input: naive CD4+ T cells sorted from blood. Subset meaning: CD45RA+ positively selected. This CDR3 reads CASRTGTSGNNEQFF. DNA of the CDR3: TGTGCCAGCAGGACCGGGACTAGCGGAAACAATGAGCAGTTCTTC.